This record looks at one T cell receptor (beta chain) sequence and its context. The CDR3 runs 14 residues. With 2 bases removed from V and 7 bases from J, the gap between germline ends came to 15 bases. Looked up from germline, CDR1 is MNHEY and CDR2 is SVGEGT. This record belongs to a study of blood T cell repertoires in COVID-19. Study at large: COVID-19 samples collected from the United States, Italy and Spain covered acute and convalescent phases. PBMCs, B-cell-depleted T cells, or T cells provided the cDNA or gDNA that made up the material.

In the authors' methods: Amplification of reference gene primers was used by the study to estimate nucleated cell counts. Data came from immunoSEQ multiplex PCR; TCRdb stores just in-frame clones and leaves some out. That table is the source of V, J and clone size, and D and trimming were worked out from the DNA. The table includes 390,000 or so clones, roughly 90% detected once. The V gene is TRBV6-2 or TRBV6-3, the J gene TRBJ2-7; maybe TRBD1 (6 bases). This clonotype was obtained from a man aged 18 to 35 with active or convalescent COVID-19. Material for sequencing was peripheral blood. This CDR3 is CASSYEGTRLEQYF. The CDR3 DNA is TGTGCCAGCAGTTACGAGGGGACAAGACTAGAGCAGTACTTC.